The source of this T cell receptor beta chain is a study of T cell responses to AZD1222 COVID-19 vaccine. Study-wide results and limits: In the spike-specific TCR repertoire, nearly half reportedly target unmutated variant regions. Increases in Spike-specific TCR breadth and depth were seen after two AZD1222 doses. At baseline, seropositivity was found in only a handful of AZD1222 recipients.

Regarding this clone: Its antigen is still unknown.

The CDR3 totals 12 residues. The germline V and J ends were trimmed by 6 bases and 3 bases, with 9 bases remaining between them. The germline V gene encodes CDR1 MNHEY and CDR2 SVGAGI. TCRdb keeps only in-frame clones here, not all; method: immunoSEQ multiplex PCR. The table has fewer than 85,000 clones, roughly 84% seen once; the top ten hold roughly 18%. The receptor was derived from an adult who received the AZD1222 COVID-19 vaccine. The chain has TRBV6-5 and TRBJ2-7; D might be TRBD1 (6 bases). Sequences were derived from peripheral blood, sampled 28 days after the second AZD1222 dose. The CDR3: CASSGQRYEQYF. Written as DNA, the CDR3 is TGTGCCAGCAGCGGACAGCGCTACGAGCAGTACTTC.